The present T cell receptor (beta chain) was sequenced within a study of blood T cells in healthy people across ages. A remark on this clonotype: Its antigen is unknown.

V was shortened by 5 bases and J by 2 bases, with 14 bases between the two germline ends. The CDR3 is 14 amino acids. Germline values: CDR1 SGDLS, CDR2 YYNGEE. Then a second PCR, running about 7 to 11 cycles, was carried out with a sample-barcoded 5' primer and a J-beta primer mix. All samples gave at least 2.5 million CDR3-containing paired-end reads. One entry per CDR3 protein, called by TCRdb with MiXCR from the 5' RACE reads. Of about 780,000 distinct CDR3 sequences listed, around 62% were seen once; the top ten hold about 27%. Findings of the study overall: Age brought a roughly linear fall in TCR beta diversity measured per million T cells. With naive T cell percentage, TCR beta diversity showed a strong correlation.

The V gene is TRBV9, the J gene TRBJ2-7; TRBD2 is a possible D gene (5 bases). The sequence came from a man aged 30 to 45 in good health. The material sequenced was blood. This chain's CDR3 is CASSGGGETYEQYF. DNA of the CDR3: TGTGCCAGCAGTGGAGGCGGAGAAACCTACGAGCAGTACTTC.